The rows below give T cell receptor beta chains drawn from one sample of a study of shared clonotypes between healthy human individuals. Only in-frame clones appear in the TCRdb table, and some are missing; sequencing was by immunoSEQ multiplex PCR. The sample holds some 2,000,000 clones; approximately 96% are singletons and the top ten take 0.1% to 0.15%. Input material: naive CD4+ T cells sorted from blood. These receptors were taken from a man between 18 and 35 years old in good health. The CDR3 runs from the conserved cysteine through the conserved F or W. The order of the fields is V gene, D gene, clone size, J gene, CDR3 protein, CDR3 DNA. The D gene is left open where the match is weak. Not every row has a clone size; where given, it reads once, few, many or a size class.

v_gene: TRBV4-3
d_gene: -
abundance: once
j_gene: TRBJ1-4
CDR3aa: CASSQDQGRVSEKLFF
CDR3nt: TGCGCCAGCAGCCAAGATCAAGGGAGGGTTTCGGAAAAACTGTTTTTT

v_gene: TRBV5-1
d_gene: TRBD1
abundance: -
j_gene: TRBJ1-1
CDR3aa: CASSLGGGETTEAFF
CDR3nt: TGCGCCAGCAGCTTGGGAGGGGGCGAGACTACTGAAGCTTTCTTT

v_gene: TRBV6-5
d_gene: -
abundance: -
j_gene: TRBJ2-2
CDR3aa: CASSYFLQGFAGELFF
CDR3nt: TGTGCCAGCAGTTACTTTCTCCAGGGGTTTGCCGGGGAGCTGTTTTTT

v_gene: TRBV4-3
d_gene: -
abundance: -
j_gene: TRBJ1-4
CDR3aa: CASSQSRGSNEKLFF
CDR3nt: TGCGCCAGCAGCCAGAGTCGTGGCAGCAATGAAAAACTGTTTTTT

v_gene: TRBV5-1
d_gene: -
abundance: -
j_gene: TRBJ1-1
CDR3aa: CASSLEGEAFF
CDR3nt: TGCGCCAGCAGCTTGGAGGGTGAAGCTTTCTTT

v_gene: TRBV2
d_gene: -
abundance: -
j_gene: TRBJ1-3
CDR3aa: CASSGNRDGNTIYF
CDR3nt: TGTGCCAGCAGTGGTAACAGGGATGGAAACACCATATATTTT

v_gene: TRBV21-1
d_gene: -
abundance: -
j_gene: TRBJ2-7
CDR3aa: CASSSRTGGYEQYF
CDR3nt: TGTGCCAGCAGCTCACGGACAGGGGGCTACGAGCAGTACTTC

v_gene: TRBV2
d_gene: -
abundance: -
j_gene: TRBJ2-7
CDR3aa: CASGGASYEQYF
CDR3nt: TGTGCCAGTGGAGGTGCTTCCTACGAGCAGTACTTC

v_gene: TRBV28
d_gene: TRBD1
abundance: -
j_gene: TRBJ1-5
CDR3aa: CASSLRSGTGIGNQPQHF
CDR3nt: TGTGCCAGCAGTTTAAGATCCGGGACAGGGATTGGCAATCAGCCCCAGCATTTT

v_gene: TRBV29-1
d_gene: TRBD2
abundance: -
j_gene: TRBJ2-5
CDR3aa: CSVFRGRGETQYF
CDR3nt: TGCAGCGTTTTCCGGGGGAGGGGAGAGACCCAGTACTTC

v_gene: TRBV9
d_gene: TRBD1
abundance: -
j_gene: TRBJ1-2
CDR3aa: CASSVEVRGEDGYTF
CDR3nt: TGTGCCAGCAGCGTAGAGGTCAGGGGGGAGGATGGCTACACCTTC

v_gene: TRBV7-3
d_gene: TRBD1
abundance: -
j_gene: TRBJ1-2
CDR3aa: CASSPDRGDGYTF
CDR3nt: TGTGCCAGCAGCCCCGACAGGGGGGACGGCTACACCTTC

v_gene: TRBV6-1
d_gene: -
abundance: -
j_gene: TRBJ1-3
CDR3aa: CASSPQNSGNTIYF
CDR3nt: TGTGCCAGCAGCCCACAGAACTCTGGAAACACCATATATTTT

v_gene: TRBV5-1
d_gene: -
abundance: -
j_gene: TRBJ1-5
CDR3aa: CASSLGTLLNQPQHF
CDR3nt: TGCGCCAGCAGCTTGGGGACACTTCTCAATCAGCCCCAGCATTTT

v_gene: TRBV14
d_gene: TRBD1
abundance: few
j_gene: TRBJ1-6
CDR3aa: CASSRTGDYSPLHF
CDR3nt: TGTGCCAGCAGCCGGACAGGGGATTATTCACCCCTCCACTTT

v_gene: TRBV18
d_gene: -
abundance: -
j_gene: TRBJ1-2
CDR3aa: CASSPQGLTYGYTF
CDR3nt: TGTGCCAGCTCACCTCAGGGGCTGACCTATGGCTACACCTTC

v_gene: TRBV4-1
d_gene: -
abundance: -
j_gene: TRBJ1-4
CDR3aa: CASSQGRLVATNEKLFF
CDR3nt: TGCGCCAGCAGCCAAGGGAGGTTGGTTGCAACTAATGAAAAACTGTTTTTT